This is a list of T cell receptor beta chains from one sample in a study of regulatory T cells in long-lasting Graves disease. TCRdb ran MiXCR on the multiplex PCR reads and lists one entry per CDR3 protein. The table lists 400,000 to 550,000 distinct CDR3 sequences, about 16% of them singletons. The same specimen was also included in a second study, on T cells in Graves' hyperthyroidism and ophthalmopathy.

This specimen was peripheral blood mononuclear cells (PBMCs), taken at new diagnosis, from a patient treated with antithyroid drugs. These receptors originate from a woman aged 25 to 39 with Graves disease. CDR3s include the opening cysteine and the closing phenylalanine or tryptophan. D genes are given only for firm matches. Size values are once, few and many counts, or a class for expanded clones, and some rows have none.

clone_size,d_call,cdr3_length,v_call,j_call,cdr3_nt,cdr3_aa
many,.,15,TRBV3-1,TRBJ1-2,TGTGCCAGCAGCCAACCGAAGGGATTTGTGGATGGCTACACCTTC,CASSQPKGFVDGYTF
few,.,15,TRBV7-6,TRBJ1-4,TGTGCCAGCAGCTTAGCGGAAAGTAATAATGAAAAACTGTTTTTT,CASSLAESNNEKLFF
.,TRBD2,18,TRBV24-1,TRBJ2-1,TGTGCCACCAGTGATTTGGCGACCGGGACTAGCGGGAGTTTTGAGCAGTTCTTC,CATSDLATGTSGSFEQFF
many,TRBD1,16,TRBV5-1,TRBJ2-7,TGCGCCAGCAGCTTGGTAGGCGGGACAGGCTCCTACGAGCAGTACTTC,CASSLVGGTGSYEQYF
many,.,15,TRBV12-3/TRBV12-4,TRBJ1-4,TGTGCCAGCAGTTTAGGGTCAGGGATTAATGAAAAACTGTTTTTT,CASSLGSGINEKLFF
many,.,16,TRBV19,TRBJ2-3,TGTGCCAGTAGTATCACGAGAGGGCCCCGCACAGATACGCAGTATTTT,CASSITRGPRTDTQYF
.,.,13,TRBV4-1,TRBJ1-5,TGCGCCAGCAGCCAGCCCGGGGATCAGCCCCAGCATTTT,CASSQPGDQPQHF
.,.,14,TRBV29-1,TRBJ1-1,TGCAGCGTTGATCGTTCCGGGGTTGGGGCTGAAGCTTTCTTT,CSVDRSGVGAEAFF
many,.,13,TRBV18,TRBJ2-3,TGTGCCAGCTCACCGGAGGGGTACGATACGCAGTATTTT,CASSPEGYDTQYF
.,TRBD1,21,TRBV3-1,TRBJ1-4,TGTGCCAGCAGTCAAGACCTGACAGGGGAGGGTACCGGAAGGAATAATGAAAAACTGTTTTTT,CASSQDLTGEGTGRNNEKLFF
few,TRBD1,20,TRBV15,TRBJ2-1,TGTGCCACCAGCAGAACCGGGACAGGCCAAAAGCCGGGCTCCTACAATGAGCAGTTCTTC,CATSRTGTGQKPGSYNEQFF
few,.,13,TRBV20-1,TRBJ1-2,TGCAGTGCTGTCCAACCGGGCACCTATGGCTACACCTTC,CSAVQPGTYGYTF
many,.,16,TRBV6-2/TRBV6-3,TRBJ2-7,TGTGCCAGCAGTTACTCGGGCCCGGGACTCTCACACGAGCAGTACTTC,CASSYSGPGLSHEQYF